These 22 T cell receptor beta chains came from one sample sequenced in a study of blood T cell repertoires in COVID-19. Using immunoSEQ multiplex PCR, the repertoire was profiled, and TCRdb retains in-frame clones only, with some absent. The table shows about 220,000 clones, with 85% occurring only once. The material sequenced was peripheral blood. The receptor source for this set is a man aged 50 to 59 who had recovered from COVID-19.

V and J are TRBV24-1 and TRBJ2-3; 9 bases are shared with TRBD2. Trimming cost V 0 bases and J 6 bases; bases outside gene matches: 9. This CDR3 is built from 17 residues. Germline values: CDR1 KGHDR, CDR2 SFDVKD. CDR3 DNA sequence: TGTGCCACCAGTGATTTGGAGGCGAGCGGGAGGTATGATACGCAGTATTTT. This sequence encodes CATSDLEASGRYDTQYF.

The chain has TRBV19 and TRBJ2-4; D possibly corresponds to TRBD2 (5 bases). V was trimmed by 5 bases and J by 5 bases, leaving 13 bases between them. This CDR3 contains 14 residues. CDR1 and CDR2 from the germline V gene are LNHDA and SQIVND (reference sequence). CDR3 sequence reads: CASSGGSSENIQYF. CDR3 DNA sequence: TGTGCCAGTAGTGGTGGGAGCTCGGAAAACATTCAGTACTTC.

The genes are TRBV11-2 and TRBJ2-5; 8 bases are shared with TRBD2. Germline lookup yields CDR1 SGHAT and CDR2 FQNNGV. V gave up 4 bases and J gave up 5 bases; unmatched junction bases: 6. CDR3 length: 14 residues. This CDR3 reads CASSSRGGIETQYF. In DNA, the CDR3 is TGTGCCAGCAGCTCCCGGGGGGGGATCGAGACCCAGTACTTC.

The chain links TRBV28 to TRBJ1-2, with D unresolved. Germline loops: CDR1 MDHEN, CDR2 SYDVKM. The CDR3 consists of 11 residues. The ends were cut back, 2 bases at V and 9 bases at J, with 7 bases in the middle. CDR3 region: CASSLNRRYTF. Written as DNA, the CDR3 is TGTGCCAGCAGTTTAAACAGACGCTACACCTTC.

The chain combines TRBV12-5 with TRBJ2-3, with D perhaps matching TRBD2 (6 bases). With 6 bases removed from V and 5 bases from J, the gap between germline ends came to 18 bases. CDR3 length: 15 amino acids. Germline V gene sequence: CDR1 LGHNT, CDR2 FRNRAP. This CDR3 reads CASGVGSGGIDTQYF. The CDR3 DNA reads as TGTGCTAGTGGGGTCGGTAGCGGTGGAATAGATACGCAGTATTTT.

The chain employs TRBV18 and TRBJ2-2; D not certain. Germline CDR1 KGHSH, CDR2 LQKENI. There are 16 residues in the CDR3. V was cut by 3 bases and J by 0 bases, with 11 bases left in between. The CDR3 here is CASSPTTRSNTGELFF. DNA of the CDR3: TGTGCCAGCTCACCGACGACGCGGTCGAACACCGGGGAGCTGTTTTTT.

The rearrangement links TRBV27 to TRBJ1-4, with 7 bases matching TRBD1. The V segment lost 2 bases and the J segment 2 bases; nucleotides outside the gene matches: 8. CDR1 and CDR2 (germline): MNHEY, SMNVEV (reference sequence). CDR3 size: 17 residues. The CDR3: CASSLISIQGTNEKLFF. The CDR3 DNA sequence: TGTGCCAGCAGTTTAATATCCATACAGGGGACTAATGAAAAACTGTTTTTT.

The CDR3 nucleotides read TGTGCCAGCAGCCCAGAAATGCGACAGGGGGCCCATCAGCCCCAGCATTTT. Amino acids: CASSPEMRQGAHQPQHF. J is TRBJ1-5 and V is TRBV28; 10 bases line up with TRBD1. V lost 6 bases and J lost 5; bases outside the gene matches: 13. Germline CDR1 and CDR2: MDHEN and SYDVKM. This CDR3 has 17 amino acids.

The chain recombines TRBV5-1 with TRBJ2-7, with D unresolved. This CDR3 has 12 amino acids. Between the trimmed V and J ends, which lost 0 bases and 6 bases, there was a span of 7 bases. Looked up from germline, CDR1 is SGHRS and CDR2 is YFSETQ. CDR3: CASSLVILEQYF. DNA of the CDR3: TGCGCCAGCAGCTTGGTTATCCTCGAGCAGTACTTC.

The chain uses TRBV5-1 and TRBJ2-5; the D is unclear. The CDR3 consists of 14 residues. The germline V gene has CDR1 SGHRS and CDR2 YFSETQ. V gave up 0 bases and J gave up 5 bases, with 11 bases separating them. CDR3 region: CASSLVGVVETQYF. CDR3 nucleotides: TGCGCCAGCAGCTTGGTGGGCGTGGTGGAGACCCAGTACTTC.

The gene calls are TRBV19 and TRBJ2-7; no reliable D call. The V end lost 3 bases, the J end lost 4 bases, and 13 bases lay between the germline ends. The germline CDR1 and CDR2 sequences are LNHDA and SQIVND (reference sequence). This CDR3 is built from 14 residues. CDR3 protein: CASSIAAAPYEQYF. The DNA of the CDR3 is TGTGCCAGTAGTATTGCGGCCGCCCCGTACGAGCAGTACTTC.

This CDR3 reads CASSTGHLGSGRAGGELFF. The CDR3 DNA is TGCGCCAGCAGCACGGGCCACTTGGGTAGCGGGAGGGCCGGCGGGGAGCTGTTTTTT. This chain joins TRBV4-1 and TRBJ2-2; 11 positions agree with TRBD2. The CDR3 is made up of 19 amino acids. Germline CDR1 and CDR2: MGHRA and YSYEKL. With V trimmed by 5 bases and J by 7 bases, 18 bases remained unmatched.

J is TRBJ1-1 and V is TRBV3-1 (or the pseudogene TRBV3-2); D is unresolved. Germline V lookup: CDR1 LGHDT, CDR2 YNNKEL (reference sequence). V was shortened by 7 bases and J by 6 bases, with 15 bases between the two germline ends. This CDR3 comprises 13 residues. Written as DNA, the CDR3 is TGTGCCAGCATGGCGAGCAGAGGCGCTGAAGCTTTCTTT. Protein product: CASMASRGAEAFF.

Concerning this clone: Other nucleotide sequences from this sample produce the same CDR3. The V call is TRBV19, the J call TRBJ1-1, with TRBD1 as a possible D gene (5 bases). Between the trimmed V and J ends, which lost 5 bases and 4 bases, there was a span of 8 bases. The germline V gene encodes CDR1 LNHDA and CDR2 SQIVND (reference sequence). This CDR3 has 12 residues. CDR3 residues: CASSWGGTEAFF. Written as DNA, the CDR3 is TGTGCCAGTAGTTGGGGGGGCACTGAAGCTTTCTTT.

V usage is TRBV27 and J usage is TRBJ1-1; maybe TRBD1 (5 bases). CDR1 and CDR2 (germline): MNHEY, SMNVEV (reference sequence). The CDR3 loop spans 13 amino acids. Trimming removed 7 bases from V and 5 bases from J, with 14 bases in between. The CDR3 region is CASIGGMVTEAFF. CDR3 bases: TGTGCCAGCATCGGGGGGATGGTGACTGAAGCTTTCTTT.

V usage is TRBV28 and J usage is TRBJ2-7; weak D call: TRBD2 (5 bases). This CDR3 region has 12 residues. V was pared by 8 bases and J by 2 bases, with 10 bases between. CDR1 and CDR2 (germline): MDHEN, SYDVKM. CDR3 bases: TGTGCCAGCGGACTCTCGACCTACGAGCAGTACTTC. It yields the protein CASGLSTYEQYF.

The chain couples TRBV13 to TRBJ2-7, with D perhaps TRBD1 (6 bases). V lost 4 bases and J lost 3, with 16 bases in between. Germline values: CDR1 PRHDT, CDR2 FYEKMQ (reference sequence). The CDR3 loop spans 15 amino acids. This CDR3 is CASSSTGISHYEQYF. Written as DNA, the CDR3 is TGTGCCAGCAGCTCCACAGGGATCAGTCACTACGAGCAGTACTTC. The variable domain in full, with the rest retrieved from reference TRBV13 and TRBJ2-7, is AAGVIQSPRHLIKEKRETATLKCYPIPRHDTVYWYQQGPGQDPQFLISFYEKMQSDKGSIPDRFSAQQFSDYHSELNMSSLELGDSALYFCASSSTGISHYEQYFGPGTRLTVT.

The chain joins TRBV12-3 or TRBV12-4 to TRBJ1-2, with 7 bases aligning to TRBD1. J gave up 4 bases and V 5 bases, and 1 base lay outside the gene matches. The CDR3 length is 12 residues. CDR3 loop: CASSRQGYGYTF. CDR3 DNA: TGTGCCAGCAGTCGACAGGGCTATGGCTACACCTTC.

The rearrangement uses TRBV25-1 and TRBJ2-5; D is ambiguous. The CDR3 spans 14 residues. V lost 5 bases and J lost 2, with 12 bases in between. Germline-derived CDR1 and CDR2 are MGHDK and SYGVNS. CDR3 coding DNA: TGTGCCAGCAGTCCGTACAGTTCTCAAGAGACCCAGTACTTC. It translates to CASSPYSSQETQYF.

The genes are TRBV10-1 and TRBJ1-1; 8 bases agree with TRBD1. The V segment lost 7 bases and the J segment 2 bases; nucleotides outside the gene matches: 24. From germline, CDR1 is WNHNN and CDR2 SYGVQD (reference sequence). This CDR3 has 20 residues. Here the CDR3 reads CASIHPGTGHYSHINTEAFF. CDR3 DNA: TGCGCCAGCATCCATCCCGGGACAGGTCATTATAGTCACATTAACACTGAAGCTTTCTTT.

This clone showed up just once. The V and J genes are TRBV29-1 and TRBJ2-1, with 12 bases identical to TRBD2. Trimming at V came to 1 base and at J to 10 bases, leaving 5 bases not matched to a gene. The CDR3 covers 14 residues. Germline values: CDR1 SQVTM, CDR2 ANQGSEA. The CDR3 coding sequence is TGCAGCGTTGAAGGACTAACTAGCGGGAGGGAGCAGTTCTTC. As protein: CSVEGLTSGREQFF.

This clone was observed a single time. V usage is TRBV6-6 and J usage is TRBJ2-2, with D perhaps matching TRBD2 (5 bases). This CDR3 spans 15 amino acids. V lost 7 bases and J lost 0, with 12 bases in between. The germline V gene encodes CDR1 MNHNY and CDR2 SVGAGI (reference sequence). This chain's CDR3 is CASTPGYANTGELFF. The CDR3 coding sequence is TGTGCCAGCACCCCGGGATACGCGAACACCGGGGAGCTGTTTTTT.